This TCR beta chain was profiled in a study of blood T cells in healthy people across ages. Study results and limitations: There were more naive CD4+ cells and higher diversity in long-lived donors than in aged donors.

This clonotype has ten or more counts. Antigen specificity is unknown. It was with a sample-barcoded 5' primer and a J-beta primer mix that a second PCR of about 7 to 12 cycles was run. Using its own MiXCR run on the 5' RACE reads, TCRdb lists one record per CDR3 protein. The sample shows approximately 1.5 million distinct CDR3 sequences, 35% to 45% of them seen only once. Germline V gives CDR1 MRHNA, CDR2 SNTAGT. V shed 3 bases and J shed 2 bases, with 5 bases lying between them. The CDR3 loop spans 13 amino acids. The chain recombines TRBV6-4 with TRBJ2-1; TRBD1 might be the D (5 bases). The sample taken for sequencing was blood. This clonotype was sampled from a woman aged 18 to 35 in good health. The CDR3 nucleotides read TGTGCCAGCAGTGAGGACACCTACAATGAGCAGTTCTTC. As protein: CASSEDTYNEQFF.